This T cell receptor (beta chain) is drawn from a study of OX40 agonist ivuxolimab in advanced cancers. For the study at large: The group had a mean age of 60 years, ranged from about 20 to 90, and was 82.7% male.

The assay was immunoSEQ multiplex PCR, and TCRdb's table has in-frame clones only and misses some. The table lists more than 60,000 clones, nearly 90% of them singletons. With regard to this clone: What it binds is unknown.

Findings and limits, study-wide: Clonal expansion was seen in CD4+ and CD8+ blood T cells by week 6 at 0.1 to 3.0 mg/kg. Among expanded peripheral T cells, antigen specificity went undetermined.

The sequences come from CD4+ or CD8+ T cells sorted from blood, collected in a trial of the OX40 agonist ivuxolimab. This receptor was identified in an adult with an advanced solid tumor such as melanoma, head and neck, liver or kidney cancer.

CDR3 bases: TGTGCCAGCTCACCCACAGGGGGGGGAGATCAGCCCCAGCATTTT. Encoded protein: CASSPTGGGDQPQHF. The chain recombines TRBV18 with TRBJ1-5; 8 positions match TRBD1. After removal of 3 bases from V and 5 bases from J, the junction contained 6 bases not matched to a gene. CDR1 is KGHSH, CDR2 LQKENI, per germline. This CDR3 spans 15 amino acids.